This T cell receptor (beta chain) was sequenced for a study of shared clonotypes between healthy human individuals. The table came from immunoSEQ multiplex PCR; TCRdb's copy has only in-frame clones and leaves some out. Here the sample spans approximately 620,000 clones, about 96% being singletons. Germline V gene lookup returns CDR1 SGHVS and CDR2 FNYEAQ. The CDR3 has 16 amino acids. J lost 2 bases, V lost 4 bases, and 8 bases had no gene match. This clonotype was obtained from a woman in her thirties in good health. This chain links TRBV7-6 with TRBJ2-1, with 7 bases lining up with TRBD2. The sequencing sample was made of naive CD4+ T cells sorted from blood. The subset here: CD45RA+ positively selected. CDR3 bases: TGTGCCAGCAGCTCCATTAGCGGGCCCACCTACAATGAGCAGTTCTTC. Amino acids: CASSSISGPTYNEQFF.